This is a list of T cell receptor beta chains from one sample in a study of identical twins. TCRdb re-analysed the 5' RACE reads in MiXCR, keeping a single row per CDR3 protein. The sample shows approximately 550,000 distinct CDR3 sequences, approximately 20% of them seen only once. These data were also filed under a second study, of yellow fever vaccine responses in identical twins.

Source material: CD4+ T cells sorted from blood. The receptors were gathered from a woman between 18 and 29 years old in good health. Both conserved end residues are part of each CDR3. A D gene is named only where the DNA matches it firmly. Size is stated for part of the rows, as once, few or many counts, or as a class when the clone is expanded.

j_call clone_size d_call v_call cdr3_nt cdr3_aa
TRBJ1-2 NA NA TRBV4-1 TGCGCCAGCAGCCGCCAAGGGAAAAGTACTCCCTATGGCTACACCTTC CASSRQGKSTPYGYTF
TRBJ1-5 many TRBD1 TRBV10-3 TGTGCCATCAGTGAGTCCCTGCGGCAGGGGGGCGCTCAGCCCCAGCATTTT CAISESLRQGGAQPQHF
TRBJ2-1 NA TRBD2 TRBV11-2 TGTGCCAGCAGCTTAGTAGGGACTAGCGGAGCCCACTACAATGAGCAGTTCTTC CASSLVGTSGAHYNEQFF
TRBJ2-1 NA TRBD2 TRBV20-1 TGCAGTGCTAGAGATAGGAGCGGGACCTCCTACAATGAGCAGTTCTTC CSARDRSGTSYNEQFF
TRBJ1-6 many NA TRBV12-3/TRBV12-4 TGTGCCAGCAGTCCCGACAGGTTCGGCCGTCAATTTTCACCCCTCCACTTT CASSPDRFGRQFSPLHF
TRBJ2-5 NA TRBD2 TRBV20-1 TGCAGTGCAAGTAGCGGGGAAGAGACCCAGTACTTC CSASSGEETQYF
TRBJ2-5 once NA TRBV18 TGTGCCAGCTCACCATTAGGAGACCCTCAAGAGACCCAGTACTTC CASSPLGDPQETQYF
TRBJ2-7 few NA TRBV25-1 TGTGCCAGCAGCTTACCCGGGGGGCGCGAGCAGTACTTC CASSLPGGREQYF
TRBJ2-2 few NA TRBV11-2 TGTGCCAGCAGCTTAGAAAGGTCTCTACTGGTTGGAGAGCTGTTTTTT CASSLERSLLVGELFF
TRBJ2-1 few NA TRBV7-8 TGTGCCAGCAGCTTTGGGGGATTGGGGAATGAGCAGTTCTTC CASSFGGLGNEQFF
TRBJ1-2 few NA TRBV5-5 TGTGCCAGCAGCCCGGGATCTAACAACTATGGCTACACCTTC CASSPGSNNYGYTF
TRBJ1-1 NA TRBD1 TRBV7-9 TGTGCCAGCAGCCGGTCCGGGACAGAAAAAGCTTTCTTT CASSRSGTEKAFF
TRBJ2-5 NA NA TRBV4-2 TGTGCCAGCAGCCAAGGGGCATGGGAGCGGGAGACCCAGTACTTC CASSQGAWERETQYF
TRBJ2-5 few NA TRBV20-1 TGCAGTGCTAGGACGGACAGTGGCGGGGAGACCCAGTACTTC CSARTDSGGETQYF
TRBJ2-2 NA TRBD1 TRBV24-1 TGTGCCACCAGGGGACAGGGGACCACCGGGGAGCTGTTTTTT CATRGQGTTGELFF
TRBJ2-4 NA NA TRBV19 TGTGCCAGTAGACCCTCCCCGGCGGACATTCAGTACTTC CASRPSPADIQYF
TRBJ1-1 few NA TRBV13 TGTGCCAGCAGCTTACGGATGTGGAACACTGAAGCTTTCTTT CASSLRMWNTEAFF
TRBJ1-4 NA NA TRBV25-1 TGTGCCAGCAGTGAATTTGGGGGAGTAGGGGAAAAACTGTTTTTT CASSEFGGVGEKLFF
TRBJ2-2 NA TRBD2 TRBV2 TGTGCCAGCAGTGATAGCGGGAGGAACACCGGGGAGCTGTTTTTT CASSDSGRNTGELFF
TRBJ2-3 NA TRBD2 TRBV28 TGTGCCAGCGGGAGGGACCGCACAGATACGCAGTATTTT CASGRDRTDTQYF
TRBJ1-6 many NA TRBV20-1 TGCAGTGCTACTCAGTCAGGGTTTAATTCACCCCTCCACTTT CSATQSGFNSPLHF
TRBJ1-5 NA TRBD1 TRBV20-1 TGCAGTGCTCGACAGGGGGAATACAATCAGCCCCAGCATTTT CSARQGEYNQPQHF
TRBJ2-7 few NA TRBV18 TGTGCCAGCTCACCGGGGGCAGGTATCTCCTACGAGCAGTACTTC CASSPGAGISYEQYF
TRBJ1-5 few TRBD1 TRBV12-3/TRBV12-4 TGTGCCAGCAGTTTAGGCCGGGACAGGGGAGGAAATCAGCCCCAGCATTTT CASSLGRDRGGNQPQHF
TRBJ2-3 NA TRBD2 TRBV10-3 TGTGCCATCAGCCGGGACTACACAGATACGCAGTATTTT CAISRDYTDTQYF
TRBJ2-6 NA TRBD1 TRBV6-5 TGTGCCAGCAGTTACTCGGACAGGGCTGGGGCCAACGTCCTGACTTTC CASSYSDRAGANVLTF
TRBJ1-2 NA NA TRBV9 TGTGCCAGCAGCCCTGAACCAGGGCCCTATGGCTACACCTTC CASSPEPGPYGYTF
TRBJ1-5 few NA TRBV6-2/TRBV6-3 TGTGCCAGCAGACGCGAAAGCAATCAGCCCCAGCATTTT CASRRESNQPQHF
TRBJ2-1 NA NA TRBV29-1 TGCAGCGTTGAAGGCAGGGGACCGGGAGTTAATTACAATGAGCAGTTCTTC CSVEGRGPGVNYNEQFF
TRBJ2-7 few NA TRBV20-1 TGCAGTGCTAGAGATTTGTTAGCAAATAGTGGGGAGCAGTACTTC CSARDLLANSGEQYF
TRBJ2-7 few TRBD1 TRBV3-1 TGTGCCAGCAGTCCGACAGGGGCCCCTGTCTTGTACTTC CASSPTGAPVLYF
TRBJ2-5 few NA TRBV11-1 TGTGCCAGCAGCTTCAACATACAGCGGAAGGAGACCCAGTACTTC CASSFNIQRKETQYF
TRBJ2-2 few TRBD2 TRBV4-1 TGCGCCAGCAGCCAACCCCTAGCGGGAGGCGACACCGGGGAGCTGTTTTTT CASSQPLAGGDTGELFF
TRBJ2-5 NA NA TRBV7-8 TGTGCCAGCAGCCCGGGGACCTCCATGGAGACCCAGTACTTC CASSPGTSMETQYF
TRBJ1-1 few NA TRBV12-3/TRBV12-4 TGTGCCAGCAGTTTTGGGGGGGACACTGAAGCTTTCTTT CASSFGGDTEAFF
TRBJ2-3 many NA TRBV5-1 TGCGCCAGCAGCTTATCTGCTGGGGACACAGATACGCAGTATTTT CASSLSAGDTDTQYF
TRBJ2-1 few NA TRBV9 TGTGCCAGCAGCGTAGCTTCAGGGGACACCTATCGGTTCTTC CASSVASGDTYRFF
TRBJ2-7 few TRBD1 TRBV24-1 TGTGCCACCAGTGATTGGGCGACAGGGGGCAACGAGCAGTACTTC CATSDWATGGNEQYF
TRBJ2-3 NA TRBD1 TRBV18 TGTGCCAGCTCACTTACGACAGGGCGACGCGATACGCAGTATTTT CASSLTTGRRDTQYF
TRBJ1-1 few NA TRBV5-1 TGCGCCAGCAGCTTGGACACGAACACTGAAGCTTTCTTT CASSLDTNTEAFF
TRBJ1-1 NA NA TRBV20-1 TGCAGTGCCGGACGCGAAGCTTTCTTT CSAGREAFF
TRBJ1-1 few TRBD1 TRBV4-1 TGCGCCAGCAGCCAACAACCGACCGGGACAGGGGGTGAAGCTTTCTTT CASSQQPTGTGGEAFF
TRBJ2-7 few NA TRBV20-1 TGCAGTGGGGGAAGGGGGGGCTGGGAGCAGTACTTC CSGGRGGWEQYF
TRBJ1-2 NA NA TRBV29-1 TGCAGCGTTGGCGGTACTCTTAACTATGGCTACACCTTC CSVGGTLNYGYTF
TRBJ2-3 NA TRBD2 TRBV10-3 TGTGCCATCACAAGCGGGGGTGAAGATACGCAGTATTTT CAITSGGEDTQYF
TRBJ2-7 NA NA TRBV7-9 TGTGCCAGCAGCGATCCAGGGGCGCAGTACTTC CASSDPGAQYF
TRBJ1-2 few NA TRBV20-1 TGCAGTGCTAGAGATCCTACTAACTATGGCTACACCTTC CSARDPTNYGYTF
TRBJ2-1 NA TRBD2 TRBV19 TGTGCCAGTAGTACCTCTAGCGGTCCGTCCTACAATGAGCAGTTCTTC CASSTSSGPSYNEQFF
TRBJ2-2 NA TRBD2 TRBV2 TGTGCCAGGGAGCGGGAGGGCGGCCCGGGGGAGCTGTTTTTT CAREREGGPGELFF
TRBJ2-1 NA TRBD2 TRBV12-3/TRBV12-4 TGTGCCAGCAGTTTACAAGCGGGGGCCAACAATGAGCAGTTCTTC CASSLQAGANNEQFF
TRBJ1-2 NA TRBD1 TRBV12-3/TRBV12-4 TGTGCCAGCAGTACGACAGGGGGATCCGGCTACACCTTC CASSTTGGSGYTF